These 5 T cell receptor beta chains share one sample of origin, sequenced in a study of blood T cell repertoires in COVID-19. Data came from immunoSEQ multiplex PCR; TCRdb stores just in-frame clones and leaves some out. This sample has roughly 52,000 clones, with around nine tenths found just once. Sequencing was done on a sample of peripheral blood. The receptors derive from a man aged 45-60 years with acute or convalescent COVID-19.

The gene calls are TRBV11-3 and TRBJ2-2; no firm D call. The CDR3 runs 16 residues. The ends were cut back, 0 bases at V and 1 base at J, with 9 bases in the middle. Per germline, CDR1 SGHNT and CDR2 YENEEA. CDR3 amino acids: CASSLDPTGNTGELFF. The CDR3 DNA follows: TGTGCCAGCAGCTTAGATCCGACGGGGAACACCGGGGAGCTGTTTTTT.

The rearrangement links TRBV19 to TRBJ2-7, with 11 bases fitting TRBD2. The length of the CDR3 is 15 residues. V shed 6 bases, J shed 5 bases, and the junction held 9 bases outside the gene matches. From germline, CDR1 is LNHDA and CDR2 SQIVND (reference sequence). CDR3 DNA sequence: TGTGCCAGTAGCCCTACTAGCGGGAGAATTGACGAGCAGTACTTC. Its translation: CASSPTSGRIDEQYF. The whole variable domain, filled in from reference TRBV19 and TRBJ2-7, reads DGGITQSPKYLFRKEGQNVTLSCEQNLNHDAMYWYRQDPGQGLRLIYYSQIVNDFQKGDIAEGYSVSREKKESFPLTVTSAQKNPTAFYLCASSPTSGRIDEQYFGPGTRLTVT.

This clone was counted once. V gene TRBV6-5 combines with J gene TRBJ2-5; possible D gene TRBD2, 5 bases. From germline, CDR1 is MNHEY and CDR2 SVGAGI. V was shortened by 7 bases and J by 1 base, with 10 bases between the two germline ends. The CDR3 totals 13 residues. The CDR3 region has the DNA TGTGCCAGCACTGGACTCGTCCAAGAGACCCAGTACTTC. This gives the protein CASTGLVQETQYF.

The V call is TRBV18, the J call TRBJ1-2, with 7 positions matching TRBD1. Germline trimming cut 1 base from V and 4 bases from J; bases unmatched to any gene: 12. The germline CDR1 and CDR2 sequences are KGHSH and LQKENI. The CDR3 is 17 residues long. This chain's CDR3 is CASSPRTRTGGSYGYTF. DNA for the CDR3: TGTGCCAGCTCACCACGTACCCGGACAGGTGGGTCCTATGGCTACACCTTC.

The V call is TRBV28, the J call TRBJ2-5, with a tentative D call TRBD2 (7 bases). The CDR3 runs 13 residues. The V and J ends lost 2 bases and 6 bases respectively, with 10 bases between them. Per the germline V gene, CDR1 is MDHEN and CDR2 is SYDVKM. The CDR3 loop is CASSLRGGQTQYF. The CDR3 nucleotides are TGTGCCAGCAGTTTAAGGGGGGGTCAGACCCAGTACTTC.